The T cell receptor beta chain under discussion was sequenced for a study of T cells in localized non-small cell lung cancer. Findings of the study overall: Adjacent uninvolved lung had the highest clonality, suggesting focused antigen responses. Heterogeneity cannot be ruled out, as sequencing used one tumor region only. For the top 100 tumor clones, a median about 56 also appeared in adjacent lung.

About this clone itself: Antigen: not known.

Libraries were prepared by immunoSEQ multiplex PCR; TCRdb keeps only in-frame clonotypes and omits some of them. The sample shows tens of thousands of clones, approximately 80% of them seen only once. Germline values: CDR1 SNHLY, CDR2 FYNNEI. The V end lost 6 bases, the J end lost 12 bases, and 18 bases lay between the germline ends. The CDR3 has 12 amino acids. The chain uses TRBV2 and TRBJ2-7; D is unresolved. Specimen: peripheral blood, collected before any cancer treatment. The origin of this receptor is a male donor aged 60 or over with stage III squamous cell lung carcinoma. CDR3 residues: CASSQKARNLYF. The CDR3 DNA reads as TGTGCCAGCAGCCAGAAGGCTAGGAACTTGTACTTC.